This TCR beta chain was found in a study of T cells after yellow fever vaccination. TCRdb fed the 5' RACE reads into MiXCR, producing one record per CDR3 protein. The sample carries approximately 300,000 distinct CDR3 sequences, 6.8% recorded once. In its sample, this clonotype was seen a few times. The trim removed 3 bases at V and 2 bases at J, leaving 15 bases unmatched. Germline values: CDR1 LGHDT, CDR2 YNNKEL (reference sequence). The CDR3 spans 19 residues. This clonotype originated in a man aged 18 to 30 who received the YFV17D yellow fever vaccine. The rearrangement uses TRBV3-1 and TRBJ2-1, with TRBD1 identical over 8 bases. Sample: PBMCs, taken around 45 days after the first yellow fever vaccination. This CDR3 reads CASSHAYRTGRVAYNEQFF. The CDR3 DNA reads TGTGCCAGCAGCCATGCATACAGGACAGGGCGGGTGGCCTACAATGAGCAGTTCTTC.